A selection of T cell receptor beta chains follows, all from one sample in a study of shared clonotypes between healthy human individuals. The table came from immunoSEQ multiplex PCR; TCRdb's copy has only in-frame clones and leaves some out. The table records 2 million or so clones, roughly 95% of them present only once. The sample was naive CD4+ T cells sorted from blood. The receptors derive from a man aged 18 to 30 in good health. Each CDR3 is given with its conserved first and last residue. The D gene is left open where the match is weak. For some rows the clone size is stated as once, few or many, or as a class when expanded; others skip it.

J gene: TRBJ2-5; clone size: NA; CDR3 length: 14; D gene: NA; V gene: TRBV7-2; CDR3 protein: CASSLMRTVETQYF; CDR3 DNA: TGTGCCAGCAGCTTAATGCGAACAGTAGAGACCCAGTACTTC
J gene: TRBJ1-6; clone size: NA; CDR3 length: 18; D gene: TRBD1; V gene: TRBV28; CDR3 protein: CASHGGTVLPSYNSPLHF; CDR3 DNA: TGTGCCAGTCACGGGGGGACAGTACTCCCCTCCTATAATTCACCCCTCCACTTT
J gene: TRBJ1-5; clone size: NA; CDR3 length: 15; D gene: NA; V gene: TRBV12-1; CDR3 protein: CASSFPDDSNQPQHF; CDR3 DNA: TGTGCCAGCAGCTTTCCTGATGATAGCAATCAGCCCCAGCATTTT
J gene: TRBJ2-2; clone size: NA; CDR3 length: 12; D gene: NA; V gene: TRBV5-1; CDR3 protein: CASIADTGELFF; CDR3 DNA: TGCGCCAGCATCGCCGACACCGGGGAGCTGTTTTTT
J gene: TRBJ2-7; clone size: NA; CDR3 length: 15; D gene: TRBD2; V gene: TRBV27; CDR3 protein: CASSSWWGGSYEQYF; CDR3 DNA: TGTGCCAGCAGTTCGTGGTGGGGGGGTTCCTACGAGCAGTACTTC
J gene: TRBJ2-5; clone size: NA; CDR3 length: 15; D gene: NA; V gene: TRBV9; CDR3 protein: CASSSTGGPSETQYF; CDR3 DNA: TGTGCCAGCAGCTCAACGGGGGGCCCGTCGGAGACCCAGTACTTC
J gene: TRBJ2-7; clone size: NA; CDR3 length: 14; D gene: NA; V gene: TRBV7-2; CDR3 protein: CASSSGALAYEQYF; CDR3 DNA: TGTGCCAGCAGCTCGGGGGCGCTGGCCTACGAGCAGTACTTC
J gene: TRBJ2-1; clone size: few; CDR3 length: 13; D gene: NA; V gene: TRBV30; CDR3 protein: CAWASEIYNEQFF; CDR3 DNA: TGTGCTTGGGCTAGCGAAATTTACAATGAGCAGTTCTTC
J gene: TRBJ2-7; clone size: NA; CDR3 length: 16; D gene: TRBD2; V gene: TRBV5-6; CDR3 protein: CASSLQLAGTFYEQYF; CDR3 DNA: TGTGCCAGCAGCCTACAACTAGCGGGTACATTCTACGAGCAGTACTTC
J gene: TRBJ1-2; clone size: NA; CDR3 length: 15; D gene: TRBD1; V gene: TRBV5-6; CDR3 protein: CASSPDRAHSYGYTF; CDR3 DNA: TGTGCCAGCAGTCCGGACAGGGCTCACTCTTATGGCTACACCTTC
J gene: TRBJ2-7; clone size: NA; CDR3 length: 11; D gene: NA; V gene: TRBV29-1; CDR3 protein: CSVTGLDEQYF; CDR3 DNA: TGCAGCGTTACAGGCTTGGACGAGCAGTACTTC
J gene: TRBJ2-5; clone size: few; CDR3 length: 16; D gene: TRBD2; V gene: TRBV5-1; CDR3 protein: CASSLGTSGGAETQYF; CDR3 DNA: TGCGCCAGCAGCCTGGGGACTAGCGGGGGGGCGGAGACCCAGTACTTC
J gene: TRBJ2-3; clone size: once; CDR3 length: 15; D gene: NA; V gene: TRBV14; CDR3 protein: CASSQAPGAADTQYF; CDR3 DNA: TGTGCCAGCAGCCAAGCACCGGGGGCGGCAGATACGCAGTATTTT
J gene: TRBJ2-7; clone size: NA; CDR3 length: 14; D gene: TRBD2; V gene: TRBV2; CDR3 protein: CASSVRGNSYEQYF; CDR3 DNA: TGTGCCAGCAGTGTGCGGGGGAACTCCTACGAGCAGTACTTC
J gene: TRBJ2-1; clone size: NA; CDR3 length: 16; D gene: NA; V gene: TRBV5-4; CDR3 protein: CASSGRGESSYNEQFF; CDR3 DNA: TGTGCCAGCAGTGGACGCGGGGAGAGCTCCTACAATGAGCAGTTCTTC
J gene: TRBJ1-5; clone size: NA; CDR3 length: 15; D gene: NA; V gene: TRBV27; CDR3 protein: CASSSRGYSNQPQHF; CDR3 DNA: TGTGCCAGCAGTTCCCGGGGTTATAGCAATCAGCCCCAGCATTTT
J gene: TRBJ1-5; clone size: NA; CDR3 length: 13; D gene: NA; V gene: TRBV27; CDR3 protein: CASSLTLGQPQHF; CDR3 DNA: TGTGCCAGCAGCCTAACATTGGGCCAGCCCCAGCATTTT